This passage covers 7 T cell receptor beta chains from one sample sequenced in a study of vaccination effects on CD4 cells after COVID-19. Repertoires were generated with immunoSEQ multiplex PCR, while TCRdb's copy carries only in-frame clones and drops some. The data hold some 39,000 clones, with more than 75% observed a single time. Their antigens remain unidentified. The culture ran for approximately nine days before CD4+ T cells were isolated. This specimen was CD4+ T cells from PBMCs cultured without peptide, taken before COVID-19 vaccination. Receptors originate from a human donor who received a COVID-19 vaccine.

The chain links TRBV6-1 to TRBJ1-4, with no clear D. The CDR3 runs to 14 residues. CDR1 is MNHNS, CDR2 SASEGT, per germline. Between the trimmed V and J ends, which lost 2 bases and 8 bases, there was a span of 12 bases. CDR3 amino acids: CASSEIAAGEKLFF. In nucleotides, the CDR3 is TGTGCCAGCAGTGAAATCGCGGCGGGGGAAAAACTGTTTTTT.

This clone showed up just a few times. This rearrangement joins TRBV7-3 to TRBJ2-2, with 9 nucleotides matching TRBD2. Germline V CDR1 and CDR2: SGHTA, FQGTGA. J gave up 8 bases and V 0 bases, and 10 bases lay outside the gene matches. This CDR3 has 17 residues. In DNA, the CDR3 is TGTGCCAGCAGCTTAACGTTGGGACTAGCCCCTCAAGGGGAGCTGTTTTTT. It specifies CASSLTLGLAPQGELFF.

V usage is TRBV10-1 and J usage is TRBJ2-5, with TRBD2 matching 8 bases. The J segment lost 5 bases and the V segment lost 5 bases, leaving 1 base of the junction unmatched. The CDR3 has 12 amino acids. Germline CDR1 WNHNN, CDR2 SYGVQD (reference sequence). This chain's CDR3 is CASSSGGETQYF. CDR3 bases: TGCGCCAGCAGTTCGGGGGGGGAGACCCAGTACTTC.

The gene calls are TRBV6-5 and TRBJ1-3; tentative D call: TRBD1 (6 bases). CDR1 is MNHEY and CDR2 is SVGAGI in the germline V gene. Trimming shortened V by 10 bases and J by 0 bases, and 16 bases separated the two germline ends. This CDR3 contains 15 residues. CDR3 nucleotides: TGTGCCATTCAAGGACAGACACACTCTGGAAACACCATATATTTT. Translation gives CAIQGQTHSGNTIYF.

This clone was seen more than once but under ten times. This chain uses TRBV7-8 with TRBJ1-1, with 10 positions matching TRBD1. Germline V gene lookup returns CDR1 SGHVS and CDR2 FQNEAQ. The CDR3 is made up of 13 amino acids. J lost 7 bases, V lost 4 bases, and 3 bases had no gene match. CDR3 nucleotides: TGTGCCAGCAGCTGGGGACAGGGGTTTGAAGCTTTCTTT. This codes for CASSWGQGFEAFF.

The gene calls are TRBV28 and TRBJ2-5; 15 bases map to TRBD2. The CDR3 sequence is 14 residues long. Germline values: CDR1 MDHEN, CDR2 SYDVKM. The ends lost 6 bases at V and 7 bases at J; junction bases unmatched: 3. Here the CDR3 reads CASRRTSGGGTQYF. As DNA, the CDR3 is TGTGCCAGCAGACGGACTAGCGGGGGGGGGACCCAGTACTTC.

This chain joins TRBV25-1 and TRBJ1-4; D gene unclear. Germline CDR1 MGHDK, CDR2 SYGVNS. The CDR3 covers 15 residues. Trimming shortened V by 3 bases and J by 6 bases, and 14 bases separated the two germline ends. This chain's CDR3 is CASSDYRDFHEKLFF. CDR3 sequence (DNA): TGTGCCAGCAGTGATTACCGGGATTTCCATGAAAAACTGTTTTTT.